These 32 T cell receptor beta chains share one sample of origin, sequenced in a study of T cells in Graves' hyperthyroidism and ophthalmopathy. The source material, RNA transcripts, was used to amplify TCR beta CDR3 regions. Carried out on the TCR CDR3, a first-round RT-PCR used the HTBI primer set. TCRdb processed the multiplex PCR reads anew with MiXCR; each CDR3 protein has one entry. The data show hundreds of thousands of distinct CDR3 sequences, roughly 18% seen once. Sequences were obtained from blood. These receptors were obtained from a woman under 30 with Graves' ophthalmopathy.

This clonotype was observed many times. This chain connects TRBV3-1 to TRBJ1-2, with D maybe TRBD1 (5 bases). Per germline, CDR1 LGHDT and CDR2 YNNKEL (reference sequence). CDR3 size: 13 residues. V lost 3 bases to trimming and J lost 4 bases, with 9 bases between them. The CDR3 DNA sequence: TGTGCCAGCAGCCACCGACAGTTCTATGGCTACACCTTC. This gives the protein CASSHRQFYGYTF.

This clonotype was seen a few times. The chain uses TRBV20-1 and TRBJ2-1; D is unclear. The germline V and J ends were trimmed by 3 bases and 5 bases, with 8 bases remaining between them. Germline values: CDR1 DFQATT, CDR2 SNEGSKA (reference sequence). This CDR3 region has 12 residues. CDR3 in amino acids: CSARHYNNEQFF. The DNA of the CDR3 is TGCAGTGCTAGGCACTACAACAATGAGCAGTTCTTC.

This chain connects TRBV5-1 to TRBJ1-3; D unclear. CDR1 SGHRS and CDR2 YFSETQ come from the germline V gene. The CDR3 sequence is 13 residues long. Trimming pared 3 bases from V and 3 bases from J, leaving 7 bases between. CDR3 in DNA: TGCGCCAGCAGCTACCAGCTTGGAAACACCATATATTTT. Residues: CASSYQLGNTIYF.

This clonotype was detected ten times or more. The gene calls are TRBV3-1 and TRBJ1-5, with a tentative D call TRBD1 (5 bases). Germline CDR1 LGHDT, CDR2 YNNKEL (reference sequence). The CDR3 covers 15 residues. The germline V and J ends were trimmed by 6 bases and 0 bases, with 12 bases remaining between them. In nucleotides, the CDR3 is TGTGCCAGCAGACCCGTCGGGGGTAGCAATCAGCCCCAGCATTTT. Its translation is CASRPVGGSNQPQHF.

This clonotype was seen repeatedly, ten times or more. CDR3 nucleotides: TGTGCCAGCAGTGAGTGGGGGGGCGTTACTGAAGCTTTCTTT. Translated, it gives CASSEWGGVTEAFF. This chain connects TRBV6-1 to TRBJ1-1; perhaps TRBD1 as D (6 bases). CDR1 is MNHNS, CDR2 SASEGT, per germline. This CDR3 is built from 14 residues. Trimming removed 3 bases at V and 5 bases at J, with 13 bases between.

The chain couples TRBV29-1 to TRBJ2-2; possible D gene TRBD1, 6 bases. The germline V gene encodes CDR1 SQVTM and CDR2 ANQGSEA. This CDR3 is 15 amino acids long. Trimming removed 0 bases from V and 6 bases from J, with 14 bases in between. CDR3 sequence (DNA): TGCAGCGTTGAAGATCGCCACAACAGGGCCGGGGAGCTGTTTTTT. Its protein product is CSVEDRHNRAGELFF.

The chain links TRBV6-1 to TRBJ1-2, with D perhaps matching TRBD1 (6 bases). CDR3 size: 13 residues. V lost 7 bases, J lost 1 base, and 10 bases lay in between. Germline lookup yields CDR1 MNHNS and CDR2 SASEGT. This chain's CDR3 is CASTSDSNYGYTF. In DNA form, the CDR3 reads TGTGCCAGCACCTCGGACAGTAACTATGGCTACACCTTC.

This clonotype was observed at least ten times. A much larger clonotype is one base distant, so this may be a read error. This sequence joins TRBV7-9 and TRBJ2-1; D remains ambiguous. Germline V gives CDR1 SEHNR, CDR2 FQNEAQ (reference sequence). CDR3 length equals 11 residues. V lost 1 base, J lost 10 bases, and 5 bases lay in between. The CDR3 sequence is CASSLGEEQFF. The CDR3 nucleotides are TGTGCCAGCAGCTTAGGCGAGGAGCAGTTCTTC.

This clonotype has a handful of counts. The chain uses TRBV4-1 and TRBJ2-3; D gene uncertain. Germline CDR1 and CDR2: MGHRA and YSYEKL. Trimming shortened V by 5 bases and J by 4 bases, and 7 bases separated the two germline ends. The CDR3 length is 12 residues. CDR3 amino acids: CASSGPSDTQYF. The DNA of the CDR3 is TGCGCCAGCAGCGGGCCCTCAGATACGCAGTATTTT.

The V and J genes are TRBV7-3 and TRBJ2-3; 12 nucleotides agree with TRBD2. The germline CDR1 and CDR2 sequences are SGHTA and FQGTGA. After removal of 5 bases from V and 8 bases from J, the junction contained 8 bases not matched to a gene. The CDR3 has 15 amino acids. CDR3 residues: CASSERLAGGGTQYF. CDR3 nucleotide sequence: TGTGCCAGCAGCGAGCGCCTAGCGGGAGGGGGTACGCAGTATTTT.

This clonotype was observed a few times. The gene calls are TRBV9 and TRBJ1-1, with D tentatively TRBD1 (6 bases). The CDR3 is 16 amino acids. Deletions cut 0 bases from V and 0 bases from J, with 12 bases between. CDR1 and CDR2 (germline): SGDLS, YYNGEE. The CDR3 is CASSVGGANMNTEAFF. The CDR3 DNA follows: TGTGCCAGCAGCGTAGGGGGGGCCAATATGAACACTGAAGCTTTCTTT.

This clonotype was observed a handful of times. V usage is TRBV7-9 and J usage is TRBJ1-1; 8 nucleotides align to TRBD1. Germline-derived CDR1 and CDR2 are SEHNR and FQNEAQ (reference sequence). The length of the CDR3 is 16 residues. The V gene end was trimmed by 1 base and the J gene end by 1 base; junction bases not matched to a gene: 5. CDR3 sequence (DNA): TGTGCCAGCAGCTTAGTCGGACAGGGTGAGAACACTGAAGCTTTCTTT. This sequence encodes CASSLVGQGENTEAFF.

The table lists this clonotype with many counts. V is TRBV7-3 and J is TRBJ2-3, with 10 bases aligning to TRBD1. The length of the CDR3 is 15 residues. V shed 4 bases, J shed 2 bases, and the junction held 3 bases outside the gene matches. Looked up from germline, CDR1 is SGHTA and CDR2 is FQGTGA. CDR3 in DNA: TGTGCCAGCAGCTGGACAGGGGGGGACACAGATACGCAGTATTTT. Translating gives CASSWTGGDTDTQYF.

This chain connects TRBV20-1 to TRBJ2-7; 12 nucleotides line up with TRBD2. The ends lost 6 bases at V and 6 bases at J; junction bases unmatched: 9. This CDR3 has 14 residues. Germline assignment: CDR1 DFQATT and CDR2 SNEGSKA (reference sequence). DNA for the CDR3: TGCAGTGCCCCTAACGGACTAGCGGGGAGCGAGCAGTACTTC. It yields the protein CSAPNGLAGSEQYF.

Here the CDR3 reads CASSESRTDTQYF. The CDR3 DNA sequence: TGCGCCAGCAGTGAAAGCCGCACAGATACGCAGTATTTT. This rearrangement joins TRBV10-1 to TRBJ2-3, with D unresolved. Germline CDR1 reads WNHNN; CDR2 reads SYGVQD (reference sequence). V was trimmed by 3 bases and J by 1 base, leaving 5 bases between them. The CDR3 has 13 amino acids.

This clonotype was counted only a few times. The chain carries TRBV7-9 and TRBJ1-2, with D possibly being TRBD1 (6 bases). The germline V and J ends were trimmed by 5 bases and 2 bases, with 15 bases remaining between them. Germline CDR1 is SEHNR and CDR2 is FQNEAQ (reference sequence). This CDR3 is 15 amino acids long. The CDR3 bases are TGTGCCAGCAGCCCAGACGGACAGAGGAACTATGGCTACACCTTC. Amino acid sequence: CASSPDGQRNYGYTF.

This clonotype was recorded many times. The chain links TRBV7-2 to TRBJ2-1; D possibly corresponds to TRBD2 (5 bases). V lost 3 bases, J lost 3 bases, and 15 bases lay in between. Germline CDR1 is SGHTA and CDR2 is FQGNSA. The CDR3 sequence is 16 residues long. The CDR3 loop is CASSLSRGPGYNEQFF. Written as DNA, the CDR3 is TGTGCCAGCAGCTTGAGTCGCGGGCCGGGCTACAATGAGCAGTTCTTC.

Ten or more counts support this clonotype. The V call is TRBV28, the J call TRBJ2-3, with D perhaps matching TRBD2 (5 bases). V was trimmed by 2 bases and J by 5 bases, leaving 14 bases between them. CDR3 length: 15 amino acids. Germline V lookup: CDR1 MDHEN, CDR2 SYDVKM. CDR3 in amino acids: CASSLGGSAGDTQYF. CDR3 nucleotide sequence: TGTGCCAGCAGTTTAGGTGGGAGCGCCGGAGATACGCAGTATTTT.

This clonotype came up many times. J is TRBJ1-1 and V is TRBV6-1; TRBD1 is a possible D gene (5 bases). V was shortened by 1 base and J by 3 bases, with 12 bases between the two germline ends. Germline CDR1 reads MNHNS; CDR2 reads SASEGT. CDR3 length: 15 residues. CDR3 DNA sequence: TGTGCCAGCAGTGAAGGGTGGGGACGGGACACTGAAGCTTTCTTT. This codes for CASSEGWGRDTEAFF.

This clonotype was detected ten times or more. V usage is TRBV2 and J usage is TRBJ2-5; tentative D call: TRBD2 (6 bases). CDR3 size: 13 residues. Trimming stripped 6 bases from V and 3 bases from J, with 11 bases between. Germline values: CDR1 SNHLY, CDR2 FYNNEI. This CDR3 reads CASRPTRKETQYF. DNA of the CDR3: TGTGCCAGCAGACCGACTAGAAAAGAGACCCAGTACTTC.

This clonotype was picked up many times. The chain joins TRBV30 to TRBJ1-5; weak D call: TRBD1 (5 bases). This CDR3 region has 16 residues. Germline lookup yields CDR1 GTSNPN and CDR2 SVGIG (reference sequence). Between the trimmed V and J ends, which lost 4 bases and 2 bases, there was a span of 18 bases. The CDR3 reads CAWMVAGTMGNQPQHF. For the CDR3, the DNA is TGTGCCTGGATGGTGGCGGGGACCATGGGCAATCAGCCCCAGCATTTT.

This clonotype was seen more than once but under ten times. The chain couples TRBV28 to TRBJ2-1; D not certain. The V end lost 3 bases, the J end lost 0 bases, and 18 bases lay between the germline ends. The CDR3 covers 18 residues. Germline V gene sequence: CDR1 MDHEN, CDR2 SYDVKM. This CDR3 reads CASSFRKTLLSSYNEQFF. The CDR3 bases are TGTGCCAGCAGTTTTCGGAAGACTCTTTTGAGCTCCTACAATGAGCAGTTCTTC.

As regards this clonotype: A much larger clonotype is one base distant, so this may be a read error. This chain links TRBV28 with TRBJ2-7; 9 bases agree with TRBD1. Germline V gene sequence: CDR1 MDHEN, CDR2 SYDVKM. The CDR3 sequence is 14 residues long. V lost 5 bases and J lost 9; bases outside the gene matches: 11. CDR3: CASSKPGQGQGQYF. The CDR3 DNA is TGTGCCAGCAGTAAACCGGGACAGGGTCAGGGGCAGTACTTC.

This clonotype was counted only a few times. This sequence joins TRBV20-1 and TRBJ1-5, with TRBD1 as a possible D gene (5 bases). Germline CDR1 is DFQATT and CDR2 is SNEGSKA (reference sequence). The V and J ends lost 3 bases and 7 bases respectively, with 16 bases between them. CDR3 length: 14 residues. The CDR3 loop reads CSARDPRGGQPQHF. The CDR3 DNA is TGCAGTGCTAGGGATCCGCGGGGGGGGCAGCCCCAGCATTTT.

This chain uses TRBV7-2 with TRBJ2-5; D perhaps matches TRBD2 (5 bases). CDR1 and CDR2 (germline): SGHTA, FQGNSA. The CDR3 has 14 amino acids. The V end lost 4 bases, the J end lost 2 bases, and 11 bases lay between the germline ends. CDR3 nucleotide sequence: TGTGCCAGCAGCTCTAGCCGGGTACAAGAGACCCAGTACTTC. It codes for CASSSSRVQETQYF.

The gene calls are TRBV9 and TRBJ1-4; TRBD1 agrees at 8 bases. J lost 8 bases, V lost 0 bases, and 6 bases had no gene match. This CDR3 spans 15 amino acids. Germline assignment: CDR1 SGDLS and CDR2 YYNGEE. The CDR3 loop is CASSVVDRVGEKLFF. In nucleotides, the CDR3 is TGTGCCAGCAGCGTAGTGGACAGGGTAGGAGAAAAACTGTTTTTT. Complete variable domain (other parts from reference TRBV9 and TRBJ1-4): DSGVTQTPKHLITATGQRVTLRCSPRSGDLSVYWYQQSLDQGLQFLIQYYNGEERAKGNILERFSAQQFPDLHSELNLSSLELGDSALYFCASSVVDRVGEKLFFGSGTQLSVL.

This clonotype has at least ten counts. The chain links TRBV13 to TRBJ2-1; possibly TRBD2 for D (5 bases). Germline loops: CDR1 PRHDT, CDR2 FYEKMQ (reference sequence). Trimming removed 1 base from V and 5 bases from J, with 12 bases in between. CDR3 length: 15 residues. The CDR3 loop reads CASSLDFSGNNEQFF. The CDR3 coding sequence is TGTGCCAGCAGCTTAGACTTCTCGGGGAACAATGAGCAGTTCTTC.

This clonotype was seen more than once but under ten times. The rearrangement joins TRBV6-5 to TRBJ1-2; D is uncertain. The CDR3 is made up of 11 amino acids. Per germline, CDR1 MNHEY and CDR2 SVGAGI. Trimming took off 0 bases at V and 13 bases at J, with 9 bases between the two ends. The CDR3 protein is CASSYSEEFTF. The DNA for the CDR3 is TGTGCCAGCAGTTACTCCGAGGAGTTCACCTTC.

At least ten counts were recorded for this clonotype. V is TRBV6-2 or TRBV6-3 and J is TRBJ1-2, with 7 bases aligning to TRBD1. The CDR3 loop spans 16 amino acids. Germline assignment: CDR1 MNHEY and CDR2 SVGEGT. Losses at the gene ends were 7 bases for V and 4 bases for J; bases not matched to a gene: 15. The CDR3 here is CASTDRSRDSSYGYTF. The CDR3 DNA reads as TGTGCCAGCACCGACCGATCCCGGGACAGCTCCTATGGCTACACCTTC.

This clonotype was counted at least ten times. This chain links TRBV30 with TRBJ1-2; no reliable D call. V shed 2 bases and J shed 3 bases, with 10 bases lying between them. The germline V gene has CDR1 GTSNPN and CDR2 SVGIG (reference sequence). The length of the CDR3 is 13 residues. CDR3 amino acids: CAWSQVGDYGYTF. As DNA, the CDR3 is TGTGCCTGGAGTCAAGTGGGAGACTATGGCTACACCTTC.

This clonotype was recorded at least ten times. This chain links TRBV5-1 with TRBJ1-2, with D tentatively TRBD1 (6 bases). Trimming took 2 bases from V and 4 from J, leaving 12 bases between them. The CDR3 length is 14 residues. CDR1 is SGHRS, CDR2 YFSETQ, per germline. The CDR3 DNA reads as TGCGCCAGCAGCTTAGACAGGCGCTCCTATGGCTACACCTTC. Translated, it gives CASSLDRRSYGYTF.

Comment on this clonotype: A much larger clone sits a single nucleotide away, making a read error possible. The genes are TRBV28 and TRBJ1-2, with 9 nucleotides matching TRBD1. Per germline, CDR1 MDHEN and CDR2 SYDVKM. The CDR3 consists of 14 residues. CDR3 DNA sequence: TGTGCCAGCAGCGCCGGGACAGGGTTCTATGGCTACGCCTTC. Its protein is CASSAGTGFYGYAF.